This entry lists 22 T cell receptor beta chains sequenced from one sample in a study of vaccination effects on CD4 cells after COVID-19. Sequenced by immunoSEQ multiplex PCR; TCRdb stores in-frame clones only, minus some. The table includes about 48,000 clones, 75% to 85% detected once. Their specific antigens are unknown. In the ViraFEST assay, antigen-specific CD4+ clonotypes were identified by expansion after peptide-pool stimulation. The authors isolated CD4+ T cells after around 9 days of culture. Vaccinees lacked prior SARS-CoV-2 infection and tested negative for nucleocapsid antibodies. The sample in question was CD4+ T cells from PBMCs cultured with HCoV-OC43 spike peptides, obtained before COVID-19 vaccination. Subset: HCoV-OC43 spike overlapping peptide pool stimulation. The receptor set was obtained from a human donor who received a COVID-19 vaccine.

This clone has a single count. V gene TRBV7-2 combines with J gene TRBJ2-7; tentatively, D is TRBD1 (6 bases). Germline values: CDR1 SGHTA, CDR2 FQGNSA. The CDR3 is 14 amino acids. V gave up 3 bases and J gave up 4 bases, with 13 bases separating them. CDR3 sequence: CASSFQAGAYEQYV. The CDR3 bases are TGTGCCAGCAGCTTTCAGGCAGGGGCATACGAGCAGTACGTC.

The CDR3 sequence is CASSSRDGGTHYGYTF. In nucleotides, the CDR3 is TGTGCCAGCAGTTCCCGAGACGGCGGTACACACTATGGCTACACCTTC. The V and J genes are TRBV27 and TRBJ1-2, with unresolved D. The CDR3 is 16 residues long. Germline assignment: CDR1 MNHEY and CDR2 SMNVEV (reference sequence). V gave up 4 bases and J gave up 3 bases, with 18 bases separating them.

This rearrangement joins TRBV24-1 to TRBJ2-5; TRBD1 matches at 9 bases. Germline trimming cut 2 bases from V and 5 bases from J; bases unmatched to any gene: 11. Germline V CDR1 and CDR2: KGHDR, SFDVKD. The CDR3 has 17 amino acids. CDR3 in amino acids: CATSDSTTGGFEETQYF. The CDR3 bases are TGTGCCACCAGTGATTCAACTACAGGGGGCTTTGAGGAGACCCAGTACTTC.

This clone was recorded only once. J is TRBJ2-5 and V is TRBV5-1; D is perhaps TRBD1 (5 bases). The germline CDR1 and CDR2 sequences are SGHRS and YFSETQ. The ends were cut back, 0 bases at V and 2 bases at J, with 11 bases in the middle. This CDR3 region has 15 residues. The CDR3 is CASSLGPGLQETQYF. CDR3 nucleotide sequence: TGCGCCAGCAGCTTGGGGCCAGGGTTACAAGAGACCCAGTACTTC.

V gene TRBV6-2 or TRBV6-3 combines with J gene TRBJ2-7; tentatively, D is TRBD2 (5 bases). With 5 bases removed from V and 7 bases from J, the gap between germline ends came to 18 bases. The CDR3 runs 14 residues. CDR1 MNHEY and CDR2 SVGEGT come from the germline V gene. CDR3 nucleotides: TGTGCCAGCAGTCGGCCAGGCCGGGCGGGTGAGCAGTACGTC. It specifies CASSRPGRAGEQYV.

J is TRBJ1-2 and V is TRBV12-3 or TRBV12-4; weak D call: TRBD1 (6 bases). The CDR3 is 13 residues long. Deletions cut 7 bases from V and 6 bases from J, with 15 bases between. In nucleotides, the CDR3 is TGTGCCAGCACTCTACGACAGGCACATGGCTACACCTTC. As protein: CASTLRQAHGYTF.

In its sample, this clone was seen a few times. The chain carries TRBV4-3 and TRBJ1-5; tentatively, D is TRBD1 (6 bases). The CDR3 loop spans 15 amino acids. From germline, CDR1 is LGHNA and CDR2 YSLEER. Trimming removed 6 bases from V and 4 bases from J, with 16 bases in between. The CDR3 coding sequence is TGCGCCAGCAGACACCATCTCACAGGGAATCAGCCCCAGCATTTT. Translating gives CASRHHLTGNQPQHF.

The V and J genes are TRBV6-5 and TRBJ1-2; 8 bases map to TRBD1. Germline assignment: CDR1 MNHEY and CDR2 SVGAGI. The J segment lost 4 bases and the V segment lost 6 bases, leaving 7 bases of the junction unmatched. This CDR3 has 14 amino acids. In DNA, the CDR3 is TGTGCCAGCAGAAGGACAGGGTTGGGCTATGGCTACACCTTC. It is translated as CASRRTGLGYGYTF.

This chain links TRBV19 with TRBJ2-1; 9 bases match TRBD1. This CDR3 region has 14 residues. Per germline, CDR1 LNHDA and CDR2 SQIVND (reference sequence). Trimming removed 4 bases from V and 2 bases from J; junction bases left unmatched: 0. CDR3 in DNA: TGTGCCAGTAGTAGGACAGGGGCCTACAATGAGCAGTTCTTC. This codes for CASSRTGAYNEQFF.

This chain joins TRBV29-1 and TRBJ2-5; D is possibly TRBD2 (5 bases). The CDR3 covers 15 residues. Trimming removed 3 bases at V and 5 bases at J, with 19 bases between. CDR1 and CDR2 from the germline V gene are SQVTM and ANQGSEA. The CDR3 loop reads CSVELQEARSETQYF. The DNA of the CDR3 is TGCAGCGTTGAGCTTCAGGAGGCGAGGTCGGAGACCCAGTACTTC.

The J gene is TRBJ1-2, the V gene TRBV3-1 (or the pseudogene TRBV3-2), with 9 bases that match TRBD1. Germline CDR1 is LGHDT and CDR2 is YNNKEL (reference sequence). The CDR3 consists of 14 residues. V lost 7 bases, J lost 4 bases, and 7 bases stayed unmatched. CDR3 sequence: CASTPRGQGYGYTF. In DNA form, the CDR3 reads TGTGCCAGCACCCCAAGGGGACAGGGCTATGGCTACACCTTC.

This sequence joins TRBV5-8 and TRBJ2-2; 7 bases match TRBD1. The V gene's germline CDR1 is SGHTS and CDR2 YDEGEE. The CDR3 spans 15 residues. V was clipped by 2 bases and J by 4 bases; unmatched bases: 5. CDR3: CASSLRGPGTGELFF. CDR3 DNA: TGTGCCAGCAGCTTAAGGGGGCCTGGCACCGGGGAGCTGTTTTTT.

The chain has TRBV7-2 and TRBJ2-3; 9 bases are a match to TRBD2. V dropped 5 bases and J dropped 5; count of bases not matched to a gene: 11. CDR3 length: 16 residues. Germline CDR1 and CDR2: SGHTA and FQGNSA. CDR3: CASSLTSGWGLDTQYF. Written as DNA, the CDR3 is TGTGCCAGCAGCCTTACTAGCGGGTGGGGATTAGATACGCAGTATTTT.

V usage is TRBV15 and J usage is TRBJ2-7; the D is unclear. V was shortened by 1 base and J by 1 base, with 8 bases between the two germline ends. Per germline, CDR1 LNHNV and CDR2 YYDKDF (reference sequence). The CDR3 sequence is 14 residues long. The CDR3 loop reads CATSRGALSYEQYV. CDR3 DNA: TGTGCCACCAGCAGAGGGGCCCTATCCTACGAGCAGTACGTC.

This chain links TRBV10-3 with TRBJ1-5; D is unresolved. CDR1 ENHRY and CDR2 SYGVKD come from the germline V gene. Trimming removed 1 base from V and 0 bases from J, with 7 bases in between. The CDR3 length is 15 residues. CDR3 in amino acids: CAISEYGPSNQPQHF. CDR3 DNA sequence: TGTGCCATCAGTGAGTATGGGCCTAGCAATCAGCCCCAGCATTTT.

The chain employs TRBV7-2 and TRBJ1-6; the D is unclear. V lost 2 bases, J lost 7 bases, and 15 bases lay in between. The CDR3 totals 16 residues. Germline CDR1 is SGHTA and CDR2 is FQGNSA. The CDR3 DNA sequence: TGTGCCAGCAGCTTATTTTCGGGATTCGGGAATTCACCCCTCCACTTT. It encodes CASSLFSGFGNSPLHF.

The V call is TRBV20-1, the J call TRBJ2-3; D is undetermined. The CDR3 is 14 amino acids. V was trimmed by 3 bases and J by 1 base, leaving 11 bases between them. The V gene's germline CDR1 is DFQATT and CDR2 SNEGSKA (reference sequence). The CDR3 reads CSASPDLGTDTQYF. The CDR3 nucleotides are TGCAGTGCTAGTCCCGACTTGGGCACAGATACGCAGTATTTT.

This clone was counted a few times. This chain uses TRBV4-2 with TRBJ1-2; D gene uncertain. There are 13 residues in the CDR3. V was shortened by 3 bases and J by 2 bases, with 7 bases between the two germline ends. Germline lookup yields CDR1 LGHNA and CDR2 YNFKEQ. The CDR3 is CASSHGLNYGYTF. CDR3 DNA: TGTGCCAGCAGCCACGGGCTCAACTATGGCTACACCTTC.

The chain employs TRBV5-1 and TRBJ1-1; D remains ambiguous. The germline V and J ends were trimmed by 0 bases and 0 bases, with 9 bases remaining between them. Looked up from germline, CDR1 is SGHRS and CDR2 is YFSETQ. This CDR3 region has 15 residues. CDR3 residues: CASSLGPTLNTEAFF. The CDR3 DNA reads as TGCGCCAGCAGCTTGGGGCCGACCTTGAACACTGAAGCTTTCTTT.

The chain employs TRBV18 and TRBJ1-3; TRBD1 aligns across 9 bases. This CDR3 spans 15 amino acids. CDR1 is KGHSH and CDR2 is LQKENI in the germline V gene. V lost 4 bases and J lost 4; bases outside the gene matches: 5. DNA for the CDR3: TGTGCCAGCTCACTCGACAGGGGGACCGGAAACACCATATATTTT. As protein: CASSLDRGTGNTIYF.

This sequence joins TRBV12-3 or TRBV12-4 and TRBJ1-1; no reliable D call. Trimming took 8 bases from V and 8 from J, leaving 15 bases between them. The CDR3 sequence is 12 residues long. CDR3 bases: TGTGCCAGCCACCACGGAGAATTGGAAGCTTTCTTT. This gives the protein CASHHGELEAFF.

The J gene is TRBJ2-1, the V gene TRBV3-1 (or the pseudogene TRBV3-2); D call uncertain. The V gene's germline CDR1 is LGHDT and CDR2 YNNKEL (reference sequence). The CDR3 is made up of 16 amino acids. Trimming removed 4 bases from V and 4 bases from J, with 17 bases in between. The CDR3 coding sequence is TGTGCCAGCAGCCCAAGATTTTTCGGCAGATACAATGAGCAGTTCTTC. It yields the protein CASSPRFFGRYNEQFF.